A selection of T cell receptor beta chains follows, all from one sample in a study of blood T cells in healthy people across ages. TCRdb re-analysed the 5' RACE reads in MiXCR, keeping a single row per CDR3 protein. Counted here are roughly 1 million distinct CDR3 sequences, almost 25% occurring once; the ten biggest clones make up around 0.7%. The data were also submitted as part of a second study, on T cells of mothers and their children.

The sample consisted of blood. These TCRs come from a girl aged 2 to 9 in good health. Both conserved end residues are part of each CDR3. D genes are given only for firm matches. Size values are once, few and many counts, or a class for expanded clones, and some rows have none.

cdr3_nt cdr3_aa clone_size v_call d_call j_call
TGCAGTGCTAGCCTTGGGAGACAAGGGGCGTCCTACAATGAGCAGTTCTTC CSASLGRQGASYNEQFF NA TRBV20-1 NA TRBJ2-1
TGTGCCAGCAGTTATAGGAGGGGTACGCAGTATTTT CASSYRRGTQYF NA TRBV6-5 NA TRBJ2-3
TGCGCCAGCAGCTTGGCCTCGGGAGAGGGGGAGACCCAGTACTTC CASSLASGEGETQYF NA TRBV5-1 NA TRBJ2-5
TGTGCCAGCAGCTTAAGTAGATACGACAGGGGGAACACTGAAGCTTTCTTT CASSLSRYDRGNTEAFF few TRBV7-9 TRBD1 TRBJ1-1
TGCGCCAGCAGCCGGACGGGGGACAGGGCCTACGAGCAGTACTTC CASSRTGDRAYEQYF NA TRBV5-1 TRBD1 TRBJ2-7
TGCGCCAGCAGGCGTGGGTCAAACACTGAAGCTTTCTTT CASRRGSNTEAFF few TRBV5-1 NA TRBJ1-1
TGTGCCAGCAGCCTCGGACAGGGGATGAGAGACATTCAGTACTTC CASSLGQGMRDIQYF few TRBV28 TRBD1 TRBJ2-4
TGTGCCAGCTCTGCCCCTTCTACACCCAGCACAGATACGCAGTATTTT CASSAPSTPSTDTQYF NA TRBV18 NA TRBJ2-3
TGTGCCAGCAGCCGTGCCGGGCTAGCCTACAAATCAGATACGCAGTATTTT CASSRAGLAYKSDTQYF few TRBV11-2 NA TRBJ2-3
TGTGCCAGCAGCTTAATCCTAGCGGGGCCGCGGGAGACCCAGTACTTC CASSLILAGPRETQYF NA TRBV7-9 TRBD2 TRBJ2-5
TGTGCCACCCGGACGTTACCAAGCTCCTACGAGCAGTACTTC CATRTLPSSYEQYF few TRBV6-6 NA TRBJ2-7
TGTGCCAGCAGCTTAGGGGGGAACACTGAAGCTTTCTTT CASSLGGNTEAFF many TRBV12-3/TRBV12-4 NA TRBJ1-1
TGCAGCGCTCTCCTGACAGGGGGGGGAGAGCAGTACTTC CSALLTGGGEQYF few TRBV29-1 TRBD1 TRBJ2-7
TGCAGTGCTAGAAGTTCTAGCGGGAGGAGCACAGATACGCAGTATTTT CSARSSSGRSTDTQYF NA TRBV20-1 TRBD2 TRBJ2-3
TGTGCCAGCAGAAAGGACAGGGTGGATCAGCCCCAGCATTTT CASRKDRVDQPQHF few TRBV12-3/TRBV12-4 TRBD1 TRBJ1-5
TGCAGTGTACAAACAGGCCAACAGCCCTACGAGCAGTACTTC CSVQTGQQPYEQYF once TRBV20-1 NA TRBJ2-7
TGTGCCACCAGTGATCAAAATAAGGGGACTGAAGCTTTCTTT CATSDQNKGTEAFF NA TRBV24-1 NA TRBJ1-1
TGTGCCAGCAGCTTAGGAATTAGGTCGGGGAAGGGAGATGGCTACACCTTC CASSLGIRSGKGDGYTF few TRBV13 NA TRBJ1-2
TGCAGCCTACGACCGGGGCTGACAATGGGTGAGCAGTTCTTC CSLRPGLTMGEQFF few TRBV29-1 NA TRBJ2-1
TGTGCCAGCAGTTCCTTATTTGAGACCCAGTACTTC CASSSLFETQYF few TRBV6-5 NA TRBJ2-5
TGTGCCAGCAGCGACAGGGCGGGCTCCTACAATGAGCAGTTCTTC CASSDRAGSYNEQFF NA TRBV7-2 TRBD1 TRBJ2-1
TGTGCCAGCAGCTTAGATTCAGGGGGCTCCTACGAGCAGTACTTC CASSLDSGGSYEQYF few TRBV7-2 TRBD1 TRBJ2-7
TGCGCCAGCAGCCCAGGGACAGAGTTAAGGGCAGATACGCAGTATTTT CASSPGTELRADTQYF NA TRBV5-1 TRBD1 TRBJ2-3
TGCAGTGCCGCCGTCGGGCTAGCGAGCTACACAGGTACGCAGTATTTT CSAAVGLASYTGTQYF NA TRBV20-1 NA TRBJ2-3
TGCAGCGCCTCTTCGTTGGCCTCTGGGGCCAACGTCCTGACTTTC CSASSLASGANVLTF NA TRBV29-1 NA TRBJ2-6
TGCGCCAGCAGCCTAGAAGGGGCCCCCTCTGGGGCCAACGTCCTGACTTTC CASSLEGAPSGANVLTF NA TRBV4-1 NA TRBJ2-6
TGTGCCAGCAGCTTGGCAGGGGAGGCCTACGAGCAGTACTTC CASSLAGEAYEQYF NA TRBV7-9 NA TRBJ2-7
TGTGCCAGCAGCTTAGTTCAGCTTTCAACAGATACGCAGTATTTT CASSLVQLSTDTQYF few TRBV7-9 NA TRBJ2-3
TGTGCCAGCAGCGTAGCAGCTAGCGGGGGGGAGCAGTACTTC CASSVAASGGEQYF few TRBV9 TRBD2 TRBJ2-5
TGCGCCAGCAGCTTGGAAGGGACAGGGTTGACCTACGAGCAGTACTTC CASSLEGTGLTYEQYF NA TRBV5-1 TRBD1 TRBJ2-7
TGCGCCAGCAGCAACGAGGATCAGCCCCAGCATTTT CASSNEDQPQHF few TRBV7-8 NA TRBJ1-5
TGCAGTGCGGCCCGGACTAGCCCGCAAGAGACCCAGTACTTC CSAARTSPQETQYF few TRBV20-1 TRBD2 TRBJ2-5
TGTGCCATCAGTGAGTCGACAGATTCCTCCTATGGCTACACCTTC CAISESTDSSYGYTF NA TRBV10-3 NA TRBJ1-2
TGTGCCAGCAGTTTTAAGGGTGATGAGCAGTTCTTC CASSFKGDEQFF few TRBV27 NA TRBJ2-1
TGTGCCATCAGTGAACCTGGACTAGCGGGAGGGCCCGAGCAGTTCTTC CAISEPGLAGGPEQFF NA TRBV10-3 TRBD2 TRBJ2-1
TGCAGTGCTAGAGAGTTGAGGGGGGTAAACATTCAGTACTTC CSARELRGVNIQYF few TRBV20-1 NA TRBJ2-4
TGTGCCAGCAGCTTTCGGACGGCGGACTACAATGAGCAGTTCTTC CASSFRTADYNEQFF few TRBV7-9 NA TRBJ2-1
TGTGCCAGCAGTTCGGGAGGGGGGTTCGGGCCGCAGTACTTC CASSSGGGFGPQYF NA TRBV28 TRBD2 TRBJ2-7
TGTGCCAGCAGTTCAAGGACAGAGAACTACAATGAGCAGTTCTTC CASSSRTENYNEQFF few TRBV11-3 NA TRBJ2-1
TGCAGTGCTAGAGCACCCGGGACGACAATACGGGAGAGCAATCAGCCCCAGCATTTT CSARAPGTTIRESNQPQHF few TRBV20-1 NA TRBJ1-5
TGTGCCAGCAGTTTACCGTCTAGCGGACCCTACGAGCAGTACTTC CASSLPSSGPYEQYF NA TRBV28 TRBD2 TRBJ2-7
TGTGCCAGCAGTGAGGGTAGCGGGAGATTAGGAGAGACCCAGTACTTC CASSEGSGRLGETQYF NA TRBV25-1 TRBD2 TRBJ2-5
TGCAGTGCTAGTAGCCCTAAAGGGCAGTTATTGTCTGGGGCCAACGTCCTGACTTTC CSASSPKGQLLSGANVLTF few TRBV20-1 NA TRBJ2-6
TGTGCCATCAGTGAGTCGCGGCAGGCAGGCTACACCTTC CAISESRQAGYTF NA TRBV10-3 NA TRBJ1-2
TGTGCCAGCACTGACAGGGGGTCGGAGACCCAGTACTTC CASTDRGSETQYF few TRBV12-3/TRBV12-4 TRBD1 TRBJ2-5
TGTGCCAGCAGCCAAGGTGATCGCGCCACTAGCACAGATACGCAGTATTTT CASSQGDRATSTDTQYF many TRBV3-1 NA TRBJ2-3
TGTGCCAGCAGCAAATCCGCAAGGACTGAAGAGGCCCAGTACTTC CASSKSARTEEAQYF few TRBV21-1 NA TRBJ2-5
TGTGCCAGCAGCTTGTTCAGGGGGGATAATGAAAAACTGTTTTTT CASSLFRGDNEKLFF NA TRBV5-6 TRBD1 TRBJ1-4
TGTGCCAGCAGCTTAGTGGACAGGCCTCCCCTCCACTTT CASSLVDRPPLHF few TRBV7-3 TRBD1 TRBJ1-6
TGTGCCAGCAGCCCCACAACAGGGGTTTACGAAAAACTGTTTTTT CASSPTTGVYEKLFF few TRBV7-6 TRBD1 TRBJ1-4
TGTGCCAGCAGCTTAACGGGGGTCGATGAGCAGTTCTTC CASSLTGVDEQFF NA TRBV7-3 NA TRBJ2-1
TGTGCCAGCAGCCATCGACTGTACTCTAGCACAGATACGCAGTATTTT CASSHRLYSSTDTQYF NA TRBV3-1 NA TRBJ2-3